This T cell receptor (beta chain) was identified during a study of blood T cell repertoires in COVID-19. V lost 4 bases, J lost 2 bases, and 4 bases stayed unmatched. The CDR3 runs 15 residues. Germline V CDR1 and CDR2: SGHKS, YYEKEE (reference sequence). The table came from immunoSEQ multiplex PCR; TCRdb's copy has only in-frame clones and leaves some out. The data show 250,000 to 300,000 clones, 70% to 90% seen once. The sequenced sample was PBMCs or T cells enriched from blood (not recorded which). The TCR sequence derives from a man between 18 and 35 years old who had recovered from COVID-19. The chain couples TRBV5-5 to TRBJ1-5, with 9 bases aligning to TRBD1. This CDR3 reads CASSADRGGNQPQHF. The CDR3 DNA sequence: TGTGCCAGCAGCGCAGACAGGGGGGGCAATCAGCCCCAGCATTTT. Using reference TRBV5-5 and TRBJ1-5 for the parts outside the CDR3, the full variable domain is DAGVTQSPTHLIKTRGQQVTLRCSPISGHKSVSWYQQVLGQGPQFIFQYYEKEERGRGNFPDRFSARQFPNYSSELNVNALLLGDSALYLCASSADRGGNQPQHFGDGTRLSIL.